These T cell receptor beta chains were read from a single sample in a study of shared clonotypes between healthy human individuals. Produced via immunoSEQ multiplex PCR; TCRdb's table is partial and in-frame only. The sample yields about 2.4 million clones, under 95% seen once. Sequencing used naive CD4+ T cells from PBMCs. The source of these receptors is a man between 18 and 29 years old in good health. Some clones in this sample may be carry-over from other donors' samples. Both conserved end residues are part of each CDR3. The order of the fields is clone size, V gene, J gene, D gene, CDR3 DNA, CDR3 protein. D genes are given only for firm matches. Clone size is stated in some rows and not others, as once, few, many or a class when expanded.

size: .
V: TRBV4-1
J: TRBJ1-3
D: .
DNA: TGCGCCAGCAGCCAAGGGTTCGGAAACTCTGGAAACACCATATATTTT
CDR3: CASSQGFGNSGNTIYF

size: .
V: TRBV5-6
J: TRBJ2-7
D: TRBD1
DNA: TGTGCCAGCAGCGCCCCGGACAGGGTAAGGGTACAGTACTTC
CDR3: CASSAPDRVRVQYF

size: .
V: TRBV5-4
J: TRBJ1-2
D: TRBD1
DNA: TGTGCCAGCAGCTTGGGGACAGGGGTTTATGGCTACACCTTC
CDR3: CASSLGTGVYGYTF

size: .
V: TRBV7-4
J: TRBJ1-1
D: .
DNA: TGTGCCAGCAGCTTACGGGGTTGGACTGAAGCTTTCTTT
CDR3: CASSLRGWTEAFF

size: .
V: TRBV6-5
J: TRBJ2-1
D: TRBD2
DNA: TGTGCCAGCAGTTTAGCGGGAGGGCTCTACAATGAGCAGTTCTTC
CDR3: CASSLAGGLYNEQFF

size: .
V: TRBV2
J: TRBJ1-1
D: .
DNA: TGTGCCAGCAGTGGCGACGTGAACACTGAAGCTTTCTTT
CDR3: CASSGDVNTEAFF

size: .
V: TRBV19
J: TRBJ2-7
D: .
DNA: TGTGCCAGTAGTACTGGACAGCGGTCCTACGAGCAGTACTTC
CDR3: CASSTGQRSYEQYF

size: .
V: TRBV7-2
J: TRBJ2-5
D: .
DNA: TGTGCCAGCAGCCCCGGGGCAGCTCTAGAGACCCAGTACTTC
CDR3: CASSPGAALETQYF

size: .
V: TRBV4-2
J: TRBJ2-5
D: TRBD2
DNA: TGTGCCAGCAGCCAAGATCGACTAGCGGGAGTCCTCCCCCCAGAGACCCAGTACTTC
CDR3: CASSQDRLAGVLPPETQYF

size: .
V: TRBV5-1
J: TRBJ1-1
D: .
DNA: TGCGCCAGCAGCTTAATAGCGGCGGGGAACACTGAAGCTTTCTTT
CDR3: CASSLIAAGNTEAFF

size: once
V: TRBV7-2
J: TRBJ2-5
D: TRBD2
DNA: TGTGCCAGCAGCTTAGGACTAGCGGCCCAAGAGACCCAGTACTTC
CDR3: CASSLGLAAQETQYF

size: .
V: TRBV27
J: TRBJ1-4
D: .
DNA: TGTGCCAGCAGTTCCAGGGGCCCACCCCGGGAAAAACTGTTTTTT
CDR3: CASSSRGPPREKLFF

size: .
V: TRBV7-3
J: TRBJ2-1
D: .
DNA: TGTGCCAGCAGCCCCTACTCGGGCGCAGGGGACAATGAGCAGTTCTTC
CDR3: CASSPYSGAGDNEQFF

size: once
V: TRBV5-8
J: TRBJ2-7
D: .
DNA: TGTGCCAGCAGCTTGGCCCGGGGTCCCTACGAGCAGTACTTC
CDR3: CASSLARGPYEQYF

size: .
V: TRBV5-1
J: TRBJ2-7
D: TRBD2
DNA: TGCGCCAGCAGCTTGGGAGCGGGAGGAAATTACTACGAGCAGTACTTC
CDR3: CASSLGAGGNYYEQYF

size: .
V: TRBV6-1
J: TRBJ1-3
D: TRBD1
DNA: TGTGCCAGCGGGCGACAGGGGGCGTCCGGAAACACCATATATTTT
CDR3: CASGRQGASGNTIYF

size: .
V: TRBV28
J: TRBJ1-2
D: .
DNA: TGTGCCAGCAGACCCCAAGCTAACTATGGCTACACCTTC
CDR3: CASRPQANYGYTF

size: .
V: TRBV29-1
J: TRBJ1-2
D: .
DNA: TGCAGCGTTTGGGACACGGAATCCTATGGCTACACCTTC
CDR3: CSVWDTESYGYTF

size: .
V: TRBV19
J: TRBJ1-5
D: .
DNA: TGTGCCAGTAGAAGGGGGGACATCAGGGACAATCAGCCCCAGCATTTT
CDR3: CASRRGDIRDNQPQHF

size: .
V: TRBV20-1
J: TRBJ1-2
D: .
DNA: TGCAGTGCTAGAGGACAGGCTGGCTACACCTTC
CDR3: CSARGQAGYTF

size: .
V: TRBV10-3
J: TRBJ2-7
D: .
DNA: TGTGCCATCAGTGGCGGGAAGGGGGCGCGAAACGAGCAGTACTTC
CDR3: CAISGGKGARNEQYF

size: .
V: TRBV28
J: TRBJ2-7
D: .
DNA: TGTGCCAGCAGGCCGAGTAGGGTAATTCTACACGAGCAGTACTTC
CDR3: CASRPSRVILHEQYF

size: few
V: TRBV20-1
J: TRBJ1-1
D: .
DNA: TGCAGTGCTTGGGGGAGTCCTGAAGCTTTCTTT
CDR3: CSAWGSPEAFF

size: .
V: TRBV19
J: TRBJ2-1
D: .
DNA: TGTGCCAGTAGTATCCCGGACTGGGGGGCCGGAGGGGTTGAGCAGTTCTTC
CDR3: CASSIPDWGAGGVEQFF

size: .
V: TRBV28
J: TRBJ1-2
D: .
DNA: TGTGCCAGCAGTTTCGTACAGTACTATGGCTACACCTTC
CDR3: CASSFVQYYGYTF

size: .
V: TRBV28
J: TRBJ2-3
D: TRBD1
DNA: TGTGCCAGCAGCCATGGGGACAGCAGGGTAGATACGCAGTATTTT
CDR3: CASSHGDSRVDTQYF

size: .
V: TRBV7-6
J: TRBJ1-4
D: .
DNA: TGTGCCAGCGGTCCACGAATCGGAAGGGAGGAAAAACTGTTTTTT
CDR3: CASGPRIGREEKLFF

size: .
V: TRBV9
J: TRBJ1-4
D: .
DNA: TGTGCCAGCAGCGTAGCGGGGGGGCTTGGTGAAAAACTGTTTTTT
CDR3: CASSVAGGLGEKLFF

size: few
V: TRBV28
J: TRBJ1-5
D: .
DNA: TGTGCCAGCAGTTTGGTAGGAGATCAGCCCCAGCATTTT
CDR3: CASSLVGDQPQHF

size: .
V: TRBV10-3
J: TRBJ2-7
D: .
DNA: TGTGCCATCAGAAGGACTACGCCGGTGGGCGAGCAGTACTTC
CDR3: CAIRRTTPVGEQYF

size: .
V: TRBV6-5
J: TRBJ2-2
D: .
DNA: TGTGCCAGCAGTTACGGGACCCTTAACACCGGGGAGCTGTTTTTT
CDR3: CASSYGTLNTGELFF

size: .
V: TRBV18
J: TRBJ1-4
D: .
DNA: TGTGCCAGCTCACCGCCGGGCCGAGAAAAACTGTTTTTT
CDR3: CASSPPGREKLFF

size: .
V: TRBV7-8
J: TRBJ2-2
D: .
DNA: TGTGCCAGCAGCTTAAGGGACACCGGGGAGCTGTTTTTT
CDR3: CASSLRDTGELFF

size: .
V: TRBV5-6
J: TRBJ2-7
D: TRBD2
DNA: TGTGCCAGCAGCTTAGCGGGGGAGCAGTACTTC
CDR3: CASSLAGEQYF

size: .
V: TRBV7-9
J: TRBJ1-1
D: .
DNA: TGTGCCAGCAGCTTAGGGTGGGAGGTGAACACTGAAGCTTTCTTT
CDR3: CASSLGWEVNTEAFF

size: .
V: TRBV29-1
J: TRBJ2-5
D: TRBD1
DNA: TGCAGCGTTTTGGACAGGGATAACCAGTACTTC
CDR3: CSVLDRDNQYF

size: .
V: TRBV4-3
J: TRBJ1-5
D: TRBD1
DNA: TGCGCCAGCAGCCAAGGACCTTGGACAGGAGTGAATCAGCCCCAGCATTTT
CDR3: CASSQGPWTGVNQPQHF

size: once
V: TRBV7-2
J: TRBJ1-2
D: TRBD1
DNA: TGTGCCAGCAGCTTAACCGGGACAGTTGGCTACACCTTC
CDR3: CASSLTGTVGYTF

size: .
V: TRBV10-1
J: TRBJ2-7
D: .
DNA: TGCGCCAGCCCAGGGGCAGGACGGAGGGAGCAGTACTTC
CDR3: CASPGAGRREQYF

size: .
V: TRBV18
J: TRBJ2-1
D: .
DNA: TGTGCCAGCTCACCCGGCAGAGGCTCCTACAATGAGCAGTTCTTC
CDR3: CASSPGRGSYNEQFF

size: .
V: TRBV5-4
J: TRBJ2-5
D: TRBD2
DNA: TGTGCCAGCAGCGGGACTAGCGGGACCCAAGAGACCCAGTACTTC
CDR3: CASSGTSGTQETQYF

size: .
V: TRBV2
J: TRBJ2-7
D: .
DNA: TGTGCCAACCGAGGGACGGGCATCACCTACGAGCAGTACTTC
CDR3: CANRGTGITYEQYF

size: .
V: TRBV12-5
J: TRBJ2-1
D: TRBD2
DNA: TGTGCTAGTGGTTTAACTAGCGGGAGGTCCAGTGAGCAGTTCTTC
CDR3: CASGLTSGRSSEQFF

size: .
V: TRBV7-2
J: TRBJ1-1
D: .
DNA: TGTGCCAGCAGCTACCGTTGGGCGGGGACTGAAGCTTTCTTT
CDR3: CASSYRWAGTEAFF

size: once
V: TRBV5-1
J: TRBJ1-3
D: .
DNA: TGCGCCAGCAGCTCTACAACTTCTGGAAACACCATATATTTT
CDR3: CASSSTTSGNTIYF

size: .
V: TRBV11-2
J: TRBJ2-1
D: .
DNA: TGTGCCAGCAGCCCCCGCAGCGGACCGTACAATGAGCAGTTCTTC
CDR3: CASSPRSGPYNEQFF

size: .
V: TRBV5-1
J: TRBJ1-2
D: TRBD1
DNA: TGCGCCAGCAGCGATACAGGGGGCGGTGGCTACACCTTC
CDR3: CASSDTGGGGYTF

size: .
V: TRBV7-2
J: TRBJ2-7
D: TRBD2
DNA: TGTGCCAGCAGCTTAGGGGCTAGCGGGCCGGAACGGCAGTACTTC
CDR3: CASSLGASGPERQYF

size: .
V: TRBV7-9
J: TRBJ2-5
D: .
DNA: TGTGCCAGCAATATACAGGGAGGCGTCGAGACCCAGTACTTC
CDR3: CASNIQGGVETQYF

size: few
V: TRBV5-1
J: TRBJ1-1
D: TRBD1
DNA: TGCGCCAGCAGCTTGGTGGCAGGGGGGAACACTGAAGCTTTCTTT
CDR3: CASSLVAGGNTEAFF

size: .
V: TRBV10-1
J: TRBJ1-1
D: .
DNA: TGCGCCAGCAGTGTCGGGGGATCCAACACTGAAGCTTTCTTT
CDR3: CASSVGGSNTEAFF

size: .
V: TRBV5-1
J: TRBJ2-1
D: .
DNA: TGCGCCAGCAGCTTGGAGTGGGGATCCATTGGGGATGAGCAGTTCTTC
CDR3: CASSLEWGSIGDEQFF

size: .
V: TRBV2
J: TRBJ2-3
D: .
DNA: TGTGCCAGCAGCCTCAGCGGACGCACAGATACGCAGTATTTT
CDR3: CASSLSGRTDTQYF